The 16 T cell receptor beta chains given below trace back to one sample, sequenced in a study of T-cell reconstitution after alpha-beta-depleted transplantation in children. A library of TCRbeta sequences, prepared with unique molecular identifiers, was generated. MiXCR, applied by TCRdb to the PCR reads, yields one record per CDR3 protein. The table shows roughly 610,000 distinct CDR3 sequences, with 10% to 13% occurring only once. The material sequenced was PBMCs from the stem cell graft donor, taken from the stem cell graft. Receptor source: a human donor who donated a stem cell graft to a child with acute myeloid leukemia.

This clonotype was counted a few times. The chain joins TRBV7-8 to TRBJ2-2, with 9 bases lining up with TRBD1. This CDR3 comprises 15 residues. V lost 4 bases to trimming and J lost 4 bases; unmatched junction nucleotides: 4. The germline gives CDR1 SGHVS, CDR2 FQNEAQ. CDR3 bases: TGTGCCAGCAGCTCGAGGACAGGGGCCACCGGGGAGCTGTTTTTT. It codes for CASSSRTGATGELFF.

This clonotype was seen repeatedly, ten times or more. The chain's CDR3 is CAIKERFSSYNEQFF. The CDR3 nucleotides read TGTGCCATCAAAGAGCGGTTCAGCTCCTACAATGAGCAGTTCTTC. This rearrangement joins TRBV10-3 to TRBJ2-1, with a weak D call TRBD2 (5 bases). Looked up from germline, CDR1 is ENHRY and CDR2 is SYGVKD. This CDR3 spans 15 amino acids. Trimming left V 7 bases short and J 0 bases short, with 13 bases between.

This clonotype was counted a few times. This chain uses TRBV29-1 with TRBJ2-1; D tentatively fits TRBD1 or TRBD2 (6 bases each). CDR3 length equals 15 residues. The germline CDR1 and CDR2 sequences are SQVTM and ANQGSEA. CDR3 sequence: CSVKRGADSYNEQFF. The CDR3, as DNA: TGCAGTGTAAAAAGGGGGGCGGATTCCTACAATGAGCAGTTCTTC.

The J gene is TRBJ2-4, the V gene TRBV5-1; 10 bases are a match to TRBD2. CDR1 is SGHRS, CDR2 YFSETQ, per germline. The J segment lost 0 bases and the V segment lost 4 bases, leaving 7 bases of the junction unmatched. The CDR3 contains 17 residues. CDR3 region: CASSPRLAGLAKNIQYF. The CDR3 DNA sequence: TGCGCCAGCAGCCCCAGACTAGCGGGCTTAGCCAAAAACATTCAGTACTTC. The full variable domain, rest sourced from reference TRBV5-1 and TRBJ2-4, is KAGVTQTPRYLIKTRGQQVTLSCSPISGHRSVSWYQQTPGQGLQFLFEYFSETQRNKGNFPGRFSGRQFSNSRSEMNVSTLELGDSALYLCASSPRLAGLAKNIQYFGAGTRLSVL.

About this clonotype itself: A read error is likely, as this CDR3 ends without the conserved phenylalanine or tryptophan. The genes are TRBV24-1 and TRBJ2-2; 8 bases match TRBD2. In germline, CDR1 is KGHDR, CDR2 SFDVKD. This CDR3 spans 15 amino acids. The V segment lost 3 bases and the J segment 9 bases; nucleotides outside the gene matches: 8. CDR3 coding DNA: TGTGCCACCAGTGATGTAGCGGGAAGTCAAAGGGAGCTGTTTCTT. Translating it yields CATSDVAGSQRELFL.

This clonotype was counted between two and nine times. The gene calls are TRBV7-2 and TRBJ2-1, with a possible D match to TRBD1 (5 bases). CDR1 SGHTA and CDR2 FQGNSA come from the germline V gene. Trimming stripped 7 bases from V and 0 bases from J, with 13 bases between. This CDR3 has 15 amino acids. CDR3 bases: TGTGCCAGCAATTTGTGGACAAGCTCCTACAATGAGCAGTTCTTC. It codes for CASNLWTSSYNEQFF.

This clonotype showed up just a few times. The rearrangement joins TRBV5-1 to TRBJ2-7; TRBD1 matches 9 bases. This CDR3 comprises 15 residues. V was pared by 4 bases and J by 3 bases, with 8 bases of the junction left unmatched. Germline assignment: CDR1 SGHRS and CDR2 YFSETQ. This chain's CDR3 is CASSDRGTGSYEQYF. CDR3 nucleotide sequence: TGCGCCAGCAGCGACCGGGGGACAGGGAGCTACGAGCAGTACTTC.

This clonotype was seen a few times. This chain uses TRBV29-1 with TRBJ1-2; D uncertain. With 2 bases removed from V and 3 bases from J, the gap between germline ends came to 10 bases. The CDR3 is 13 amino acids. The germline CDR1 and CDR2 sequences are SQVTM and ANQGSEA. This chain's CDR3 is CSVEWPTDYGYTF. The CDR3 DNA follows: TGCAGCGTTGAATGGCCTACGGACTATGGCTACACCTTC.

This chain links TRBV20-1 with TRBJ2-6, with 9 positions matching TRBD2. The CDR3 contains 17 residues. After removal of 0 bases from V and 0 bases from J, the junction contained 3 bases not matched to a gene. Germline V gene data show CDR1 as DFQATT and CDR2 as SNEGSKA (reference sequence). Written as DNA, the CDR3 is TGCAGTGCTAGAGATCGAGCGGGGGGCTCTGGGGCCAACGTCCTGACTTTC. Its translation: CSARDRAGGSGANVLTF.

This clonotype was detected only a few times. V usage is TRBV20-1 and J usage is TRBJ2-3; D gene unclear. V was trimmed by 0 bases and J by 0 bases, leaving 10 bases between them. The germline V gene encodes CDR1 DFQATT and CDR2 SNEGSKA (reference sequence). The CDR3 is 15 residues long. The CDR3 DNA sequence: TGCAGTGCTAGAGAAAGTGCAGCTAGCACAGATACGCAGTATTTT. It is translated as CSARESAASTDTQYF.

This clonotype was recorded many times. The genes are TRBV29-1 and TRBJ1-1; D is undetermined. This CDR3 is 10 amino acids long. The V end lost 4 bases, the J end lost 3 bases, and 3 bases lay between the germline ends. CDR1 is SQVTM and CDR2 is ANQGSEA in the germline V gene. The CDR3 region has the DNA TGCAGCGTTGGGCACACTGAAGCTTTCTTT. Translated: CSVGHTEAFF. The full variable domain, with the rest looked up from reference TRBV29-1 and TRBJ1-1, is SAVISQKPSRDICQRGTSLTIQCQVDSQVTMMFWYRQQPGQSLTLIATANQGSEATYESGFVIDKFPISRPNLTFSTLTVSNMSPEDSSIYLCSVGHTEAFFGQGTRLTVV.

The chain recombines TRBV12-3 or TRBV12-4 with TRBJ2-2; 7 bases map to TRBD2. V gave up 5 bases and J gave up 6 bases; unmatched junction bases: 12. The CDR3 is 16 amino acids. CDR3 sequence: CASSPGSGKAAGELFF. The CDR3 nucleotides read TGTGCCAGCAGTCCGGGGAGCGGGAAAGCGGCCGGGGAGCTGTTTTTT.

There are many counts of this clonotype. The rearrangement uses TRBV7-9 and TRBJ2-1; TRBD2 matches 11 bases. This CDR3 comprises 16 residues. Germline V gives CDR1 SEHNR, CDR2 FQNEAQ (reference sequence). With 4 bases clipped from V and 7 bases from J, the junction kept 9 bases outside the gene matches. This chain's CDR3 is CASSSPTSGNRNEQFF. The CDR3 region has the DNA TGTGCCAGCAGCTCCCCGACTAGCGGGAATAGGAATGAGCAGTTCTTC.

The chain couples TRBV11-2 to TRBJ2-7; TRBD1 might be the D (5 bases). V was cut by 1 base and J by 5 bases, with 30 bases left in between. CDR1 and CDR2 from the germline V gene are SGHAT and FQNNGV. This CDR3 region has 20 residues. CDR3 loop: CASSLGTGQGGTRINHEQYF. CDR3 bases: TGTGCCAGCAGCTTAGGGACGGGTCAGGGCGGCACCCGGATTAACCACGAGCAGTACTTC.

This chain links TRBV4-3 with TRBJ2-1, with a possible D match to TRBD2 (6 bases). V dropped 5 bases and J dropped 9 bases, with 14 bases sitting between them. The germline gives CDR1 LGHNA, CDR2 YSLEER. CDR3 length: 13 amino acids. The chain's CDR3 is CASSGGRGSEQFF. The CDR3 DNA follows: TGCGCCAGCAGCGGGGGGAGAGGGAGTGAGCAGTTCTTC.

This clonotype was counted at least ten times. This chain links TRBV2 with TRBJ2-1, with 10 bases matching TRBD2. Trimming at V came to 5 bases and at J to 5 bases, leaving 15 bases not matched to a gene. The germline CDR1 and CDR2 sequences are SNHLY and FYNNEI. CDR3 length: 18 residues. CDR3: CASSSEALTSGINNEQFF. CDR3 DNA: TGTGCCAGCAGTTCCGAAGCCCTAACTAGCGGGATTAACAATGAGCAGTTCTTC.